This TCR beta chain was profiled in a study of somatic mutations in cytotoxic T cells in rheumatoid arthritis. Measured with immunoSEQ multiplex PCR; TCRdb has only the in-frame clones, and not every one. The top ten clones hold roughly a tenth of a sample with tens of thousands of clones, 70% to 90% of them seen once. Per germline, CDR1 SGHAT and CDR2 FQNNGV. Trimming pared 8 bases from V and 4 bases from J, leaving 14 bases between. CDR3 length: 13 amino acids. The rearrangement links TRBV11-2 to TRBJ2-5, with D maybe TRBD2 (6 bases). Sequencing was performed on CD8+ T cells sorted from blood. This receptor was taken from an adult with rheumatoid arthritis. The CDR3 loop reads CASGREIIETQYF. The CDR3 DNA is TGTGCCAGCGGTCGGGAGATAATAGAGACCCAGTACTTC.